The clone carrying this TCR beta chain came up once. This specimen belongs to a study of CD8 T cells in Susac syndrome. Blood CD8+ and CD4+ T cells underwent high-throughput TCR beta sequencing. The multiple sclerosis controls consisted of treatment-naive patients with relapsing-remitting disease, either stable or active. About 0.5 to 1 ug RNA was reverse transcribed with random hexamers. Via MiXCR, TCRdb re-called the immunoSEQ multiplex PCR reads, giving one row per CDR3 protein. The table includes about 60,000 distinct CDR3 sequences, approximately 93% detected once. This sequence originates from a human donor with multiple sclerosis. The sample comprised CD8+ T cells from PBMCs.

Here the CDR3 DNA reads TGTGCCAGCAGCGTAGGAGGACAGGGCTACGAGCAGTACTTC. This translates into CASSVGGQGYEQYF. This chain connects TRBV9 to TRBJ2-7; 8 positions match TRBD1. Trimming cost V 0 bases and J 3 bases; bases outside gene matches: 2. The CDR3 consists of 14 residues. Germline assignment: CDR1 SGDLS and CDR2 YYNGEE.